Only a few counts were recorded for the clone carrying this TCR beta chain. CDR1 and CDR2 from the germline V gene are LNHDA and SQIVND (reference sequence). The CDR3 contains 14 residues. Deletions cut 8 bases from V and 4 bases from J, with 15 bases between. Produced via immunoSEQ multiplex PCR; TCRdb's table is partial and in-frame only. There are 70,000 to 80,000 clones in the sample; about 78% occur only once, and roughly 50% lies in the top ten. This record comes from a study of T cell responses to AZD1222 COVID-19 vaccine. Source: peripheral blood, taken 28 days after the second AZD1222 dose. This receptor was identified in an adult who received the AZD1222 COVID-19 vaccine. The rearrangement uses TRBV19 and TRBJ1-5; tentative D call: TRBD1 (5 bases). DNA of the CDR3: TGTGCCAGTTCCCCGACAGTCTATAATCAGCCCCAGCATTTT. This sequence encodes CASSPTVYNQPQHF.